Here is one T cell receptor (beta chain) with its context. The antigen remains undetermined. This specimen belongs to a study of T-cell reconstitution after alpha-beta-depleted transplantation in children. Study-wide findings and caveats: Roughly two months post-transplant, alpha-beta T cells reportedly originated from several hundred graft clones that had expanded.

Researchers prepared the TCRbeta library using unique molecular identifiers, the study reports. Via MiXCR, TCRdb re-called the PCR reads, giving one row per CDR3 protein. The repertoire holds 670,000 or so distinct CDR3 sequences, with under 15% as singletons. With 5 bases clipped from V and 3 bases from J, the junction kept 5 bases outside the gene matches. Germline loops: CDR1 LGHNA, CDR2 YNFKEQ. The CDR3 is 15 amino acids. This chain joins TRBV4-2 and TRBJ2-7; TRBD2 agrees at 12 bases. The clonotype originates from a girl aged 2-10 years with congenital amegakaryocytic thrombocytopenia, due to receive a stem cell transplant. The source was PBMCs, collected before TCRalphabeta/CD19-depleted stem cell transplant. The chain's CDR3 is CASSSRTSGIYEQYF. The CDR3 region has the DNA TGTGCCAGCAGCTCAAGGACTAGCGGGATCTACGAGCAGTACTTC.